The 22 T cell receptor beta chains in this list originate from one sample, sequenced in a study of blood T cell repertoires in COVID-19. The data were produced by immunoSEQ multiplex PCR, yet TCRdb's version contains in-frame clones alone and is incomplete. The sample lists under 450,000 clones; more than 75% were seen once. Sequencing was performed on peripheral blood. Source of these receptors: a human donor with acute or convalescent COVID-19. The donor label of this sample is uncertain.

The chain employs TRBV4-1 and TRBJ2-5, with 12 bases identical to TRBD2. This CDR3 is 19 amino acids long. Germline V lookup: CDR1 MGHRA, CDR2 YSYEKL. Trimming cost V 4 bases and J 5 bases; bases outside gene matches: 17. The CDR3 DNA is TGCGCCAGCAGCCCCGACCTCGGGACTAGCGGGCCACGGGGGGAGACCCAGTACTTC. It is translated as CASSPDLGTSGPRGETQYF.

The chain combines TRBV6-5 with TRBJ2-3; 7 bases map to TRBD1. This CDR3 spans 14 amino acids. CDR1 and CDR2 from the germline V gene are MNHEY and SVGAGI. With V trimmed by 6 bases and J by 3 bases, 6 bases remained unmatched. The CDR3, as DNA: TGTGCCAGCAGCAACAGGGGAGCTACAGATACGCAGTATTTT. Translation gives CASSNRGATDTQYF.

V gene TRBV9 combines with J gene TRBJ1-3, with D unclear. The CDR3 is 14 residues long. CDR1 and CDR2 from the germline V gene are SGDLS and YYNGEE. The V end was cut by 4 bases, the J end by 1 base, with 9 bases between. CDR3 protein: CASSSGFSGNTIYF. The CDR3 DNA sequence: TGTGCCAGCAGCTCAGGTTTTTCTGGAAACACCATATATTTT.

CDR3: CASSTDISGANVLTF. DNA for the CDR3: TGTGCCAGCTCGACAGACATTTCTGGGGCCAACGTCCTGACTTTC. The chain links TRBV2 to TRBJ2-6; a weak D match, TRBD1 (5 bases). Germline V lookup: CDR1 SNHLY, CDR2 FYNNEI. The V end lost 8 bases, the J end lost 1 base, and 12 bases lay between the germline ends. The CDR3 has 15 residues.

The chain couples TRBV27 to TRBJ1-1, with 7 bases matching TRBD1. CDR1 is MNHEY, CDR2 SMNVEV, per germline (reference sequence). The V gene end was trimmed by 5 bases and the J gene end by 4 bases; junction bases not matched to a gene: 7. CDR3 size: 14 residues. For the CDR3, the DNA is TGTGCCAGCAGTGGGGGACAGTCCTTCACTGAAGCTTTCTTT. This codes for CASSGGQSFTEAFF.

This sequence joins TRBV5-1 and TRBJ1-2, with D perhaps TRBD1 (5 bases). CDR1 and CDR2 from the germline V gene are SGHRS and YFSETQ. V lost 0 bases and J 8 bases, leaving 20 bases between the germline ends. The CDR3 consists of 16 residues. CDR3 in DNA: TGCGCCAGCAGCTTGGCGGCGGCAGGGCCAAGGCGGGGCTACACCTTC. It encodes CASSLAAAGPRRGYTF. The variable domain in full, with the rest retrieved from reference TRBV5-1 and TRBJ1-2, is KAGVTQTPRYLIKTRGQQVTLSCSPISGHRSVSWYQQTPGQGLQFLFEYFSETQRNKGNFPGRFSGRQFSNSRSEMNVSTLELGDSALYLCASSLAAAGPRRGYTFGSGTRLTVV.

This clone has a single count. CDR3 coding DNA: TGTGCAAGTCGCTCCAGGACTAGCGGGAGTCATGAGCAGTTCTTC. The encoded protein is CASRSRTSGSHEQFF. The chain has TRBV12-2 and TRBJ2-1; no DNA check was done on the table's D call, TRBD2. TRBV12-2 is termed a pseudogene. CDR3 length: 15 amino acids.

J is TRBJ1-1 and V is TRBV3-1 (or the pseudogene TRBV3-2); D uncertain. Trimming removed 1 base from V and 8 bases from J, with 8 bases in between. The CDR3 contains 12 residues. Germline loops: CDR1 LGHDT, CDR2 YNNKEL (reference sequence). CDR3 residues: CASSQGEREAFF. The CDR3 nucleotides read TGTGCCAGCAGCCAAGGTGAGAGGGAAGCTTTCTTT.

The chain employs TRBV3-1 (or the pseudogene TRBV3-2) and TRBJ1-1, with no clear D. The V end was cut by 5 bases, the J end by 2 bases, with 9 bases between. This CDR3 has 13 amino acids. Per germline, CDR1 LGHDT and CDR2 YNNKEL (reference sequence). The CDR3 loop reads CASSVIVNTEAFF. CDR3 nucleotides: TGTGCCAGCAGCGTAATAGTTAACACTGAAGCTTTCTTT.

The chain joins TRBV5-1 to TRBJ2-7, with 9 bases lining up with TRBD1. Germline lookup yields CDR1 SGHRS and CDR2 YFSETQ. V lost 4 bases to trimming and J lost 3 bases; unmatched junction nucleotides: 5. The CDR3 is 14 residues long. CDR3 coding DNA: TGCGCCAGCAGCCCTAGGACAGGGGTCTACGAGCAGTACTTC. As protein: CASSPRTGVYEQYF.

This clone has a single count. The chain carries TRBV6-5 and TRBJ1-1; 8 nucleotides match TRBD1. Germline V gives CDR1 MNHEY, CDR2 SVGAGI. The CDR3 totals 13 residues. The J segment lost 6 bases and the V segment lost 6 bases, leaving 6 bases of the junction unmatched. The CDR3 protein is CASRTDRVAEAFF. The DNA for the CDR3 is TGTGCCAGCAGGACGGACAGGGTGGCTGAAGCTTTCTTT.

This clone was found a few times. The genes are TRBV18 and TRBJ2-7; a weak D match, TRBD1 (6 bases). Germline CDR1 reads KGHSH; CDR2 reads LQKENI. This CDR3 contains 15 residues. V was shortened by 3 bases and J by 3 bases, with 15 bases between the two germline ends. The CDR3 DNA reads as TGTGCCAGCTCACCGATACAACAGGGCATCTACGAGCAGTACTTC. Its translation is CASSPIQQGIYEQYF. Full variable domain (missing parts from reference TRBV18 and TRBJ2-7): NAGVMQNPRHLVRRRGQEARLRCSPMKGHSHVYWYRQLPEEGLKFMVYLQKENIIDESGMPKERFSAEFPKEGPSILRIQQVVRGDSAAYFCASSPIQQGIYEQYFGPGTRLTVT.

The chain has TRBV5-6 and TRBJ1-4; D ambiguous. The CDR3 consists of 15 residues. Germline V CDR1 and CDR2: SGHDT, YYEEEE. V gave up 1 base and J gave up 0 bases, with 7 bases separating them. CDR3: CASSLYAATNEKLFF. The CDR3 coding sequence is TGTGCCAGCAGCTTGTACGCAGCAACTAATGAAAAACTGTTTTTT.

A single count supports this clone. V usage is TRBV12-5 and J usage is TRBJ2-1; TRBD2 aligns across 7 bases. The CDR3 totals 13 residues. The J segment lost 4 bases and the V segment lost 8 bases, leaving 5 bases of the junction unmatched. Germline assignment: CDR1 LGHNT and CDR2 FRNRAP. CDR3 loop: CASNRGGYNEQFF. In nucleotides, the CDR3 is TGTGCTAGTAATCGGGGAGGGTACAATGAGCAGTTCTTC. The full variable domain, rest sourced from reference TRBV12-5 and TRBJ2-1, is DARVTQTPRHKVTEMGQEVTMRCQPILGHNTVFWYRQTMMQGLELLAYFRNRAPLDDSGMPKDRFSAEMPDATLATLKIQPSEPRDSAVYFCASNRGGYNEQFFGPGTRLTVL.

The chain carries TRBV27 and TRBJ1-4, with D possibly TRBD1 on 6 matching bases. CDR1 and CDR2 from the germline V gene are MNHEY and SMNVEV (reference sequence). V lost 5 bases and J 4 bases, leaving 11 bases between the germline ends. This CDR3 spans 14 amino acids. The CDR3 sequence is CASSPRDINEKLFF. CDR3 bases: TGTGCCAGCAGTCCCCGGGACATTAATGAAAAACTGTTTTTT.

The chain couples TRBV7-9 to TRBJ2-7, with 8 bases fitting TRBD1. Unmatched junction bases numbered 8, after V lost 4 bases and J lost 6 bases. The CDR3 runs to 14 residues. In germline, CDR1 is SEHNR, CDR2 FQNEAQ (reference sequence). DNA for the CDR3: TGTGCCAGCAGCTACCCTGGGACAGGAGGCGAGCAGTACTTC. Translation: CASSYPGTGGEQYF.

This clone was seen more than once but under ten times. J is TRBJ2-7 and V is TRBV11-2, with 11 bases aligning to TRBD1. CDR1 and CDR2 (germline): SGHAT, FQNNGV. The CDR3 runs to 16 residues. The V segment lost 2 bases and the J segment 4 bases; nucleotides outside the gene matches: 7. The CDR3 sequence is CASSLPFRDRGYEQYF. The CDR3 coding sequence is TGTGCCAGCAGCTTACCATTCCGGGACAGGGGGTACGAGCAGTACTTC. The whole variable domain, filled in from reference TRBV11-2 and TRBJ2-7, reads EAGVAQSPRYKIIEKRQSVAFWCNPISGHATLYWYQQILGQGPKLLIQFQNNGVVDDSQLPKDRFSAERLKGVDSTLKIQPAKLEDSAVYLCASSLPFRDRGYEQYFGPGTRLTVT.

J is TRBJ1-1 and V is TRBV28, with 7 bases aligning to TRBD1. The germline V gene has CDR1 MDHEN and CDR2 SYDVKM. The length of the CDR3 is 12 residues. J gave up 3 bases and V 10 bases, and 5 bases lay outside the gene matches. CDR3 protein: CATWTGDTEAFF. The CDR3 bases are TGTGCCACCTGGACAGGTGACACTGAAGCTTTCTTT.

The gene calls are TRBV19 and TRBJ1-2; TRBD1 matches at 9 bases. The CDR3 is 13 residues long. V dropped 7 bases and J dropped 6; count of bases not matched to a gene: 6. Germline-derived CDR1 and CDR2 are LNHDA and SQIVND (reference sequence). The CDR3 region has the DNA TGTGCCAGTACCGAACAGGGGGCGGATGGCTACACCTTC. The encoded protein is CASTEQGADGYTF.

The chain carries TRBV7-2 and TRBJ1-1; D gene ambiguous. Germline V gives CDR1 SGHTA, CDR2 FQGNSA. The germline V and J ends were trimmed by 5 bases and 3 bases, with 16 bases remaining between them. The CDR3 consists of 15 residues. The DNA for the CDR3 is TGTGCCAGCAGCCCCACGGTAGCAACACACACTGAAGCTTTCTTT. It codes for CASSPTVATHTEAFF.

V gene TRBV5-1 combines with J gene TRBJ1-1; no firm D call. This CDR3 has 13 amino acids. With 0 bases removed from V and 7 bases from J, the gap between germline ends came to 10 bases. Germline V gene lookup returns CDR1 SGHRS and CDR2 YFSETQ. CDR3 region: CASSLAGEVEAFF. The CDR3 DNA reads TGCGCCAGCAGCTTGGCCGGGGAAGTTGAAGCTTTCTTT.

V usage is TRBV5-5 and J usage is TRBJ2-4; possibly TRBD2 for D (5 bases). The V end lost 6 bases, the J end lost 0 bases, and 13 bases lay between the germline ends. The CDR3 contains 15 residues. Per the germline V gene, CDR1 is SGHKS and CDR2 is YYEKEE (reference sequence). CDR3 amino acids: CASTRDFLAKNIQYF. The CDR3 DNA reads TGTGCCAGCACCCGGGATTTTTTAGCCAAAAACATTCAGTACTTC.